A selection of T cell receptor beta chains follows, all from one sample in a study of technical replicates of blood from a few donors. Profiling relied on immunoSEQ multiplex PCR, and the TCRdb table lists in-frame clones only, not all of them. The table shows some 74,000 clones, with about 88% occurring only once. Sequenced sample: T cells isolated from PBMCs. All receptors come from a human donor in good health. The CDR3 runs from the conserved cysteine through the conserved F or W. A D gene is named only where the DNA matches it firmly. Part of the rows lack a size; the others show once, few, many or a class for expanded clones.

j_gene: TRBJ2-7; abundance: .; v_gene: TRBV9; d_gene: TRBD2; CDR3nt: TGTGCCAGCAGCCTGGGAGCGGGAGTGCTCCACGAGCAGTACTTC; CDR3aa: CASSLGAGVLHEQYF
j_gene: TRBJ2-7; abundance: .; v_gene: TRBV19; d_gene: .; CDR3nt: TGTGCCAGTAGTATAGGGACTGTCTTCTCCTACGAGCAGTACTTC; CDR3aa: CASSIGTVFSYEQYF
j_gene: TRBJ1-2; abundance: .; v_gene: TRBV5-1; d_gene: .; CDR3nt: TGCGCCAGCAGCCGACAGTCCGATGGCTACACCTTC; CDR3aa: CASSRQSDGYTF
j_gene: TRBJ1-1; abundance: once; v_gene: TRBV6-1; d_gene: .; CDR3nt: TGTGCCAGCAGTGAAGCGCGGTTACGGGGGAAAACACTGGGAGCTTTCTTT; CDR3aa: CASSEARLRGKTLGAFF
j_gene: TRBJ2-2; abundance: .; v_gene: TRBV4-3; d_gene: .; CDR3nt: TGCGCCAGCAGCCAAGCTCAGGGGTCCACCGGGGAGCTGTTTTTT; CDR3aa: CASSQAQGSTGELFF
j_gene: TRBJ1-1; abundance: once; v_gene: TRBV18; d_gene: TRBD1; CDR3nt: TGTGCCAGCTCACCACCCGAGGGACAGCCGAACACTGAAGCTTTCTTT; CDR3aa: CASSPPEGQPNTEAFF
j_gene: TRBJ1-3; abundance: .; v_gene: TRBV6-5; d_gene: .; CDR3nt: TGTGCCAGCAGGATGGACAGAGAAGGAAACACCATATATTTT; CDR3aa: CASRMDREGNTIYF
j_gene: TRBJ1-6; abundance: .; v_gene: TRBV6-5; d_gene: TRBD1; CDR3nt: TGTGCCAGCAAAAGAGGGACAGAATCACCCCTCCACTTT; CDR3aa: CASKRGTESPLHF
j_gene: TRBJ1-1; abundance: .; v_gene: TRBV6-1; d_gene: .; CDR3nt: TGTGCCAGCAGGACAACAGGGAACACTGAAGCTTTCTTT; CDR3aa: CASRTTGNTEAFF
j_gene: TRBJ2-7; abundance: .; v_gene: TRBV7-9; d_gene: TRBD2; CDR3nt: TGTGCCAGCAGCTTAGCTAGCGGGAGAGAAGGGTCCTACGAGCAGTACTTC; CDR3aa: CASSLASGREGSYEQYF
j_gene: TRBJ1-1; abundance: .; v_gene: TRBV9; d_gene: .; CDR3nt: TGTGCCAGCAGCAACAATATACAGGGTTTGAACACTGAAGCTTTCTTT; CDR3aa: CASSNNIQGLNTEAFF
j_gene: TRBJ2-1; abundance: .; v_gene: TRBV6-1; d_gene: TRBD2; CDR3nt: TGTGCCAGCAGTGAACTAGCGGGAGTGTCTGAGCAGTTCTTC; CDR3aa: CASSELAGVSEQFF
j_gene: TRBJ2-3; abundance: once; v_gene: TRBV5-4; d_gene: TRBD1; CDR3nt: TGTGCCAGCAGCCTGGGCAGGGGGACAGATACGCAGTATTTT; CDR3aa: CASSLGRGTDTQYF
j_gene: TRBJ2-1; abundance: .; v_gene: TRBV9; d_gene: TRBD2; CDR3nt: TGTGCCAGCAGCTCGGGAGGGCCCTCCTACAATGAGCAGTTCTTC; CDR3aa: CASSSGGPSYNEQFF
j_gene: TRBJ2-7; abundance: few; v_gene: TRBV13; d_gene: .; CDR3nt: TGTGCCAGCAGCTTAGGGACATATTACGAGCAGTACTTC; CDR3aa: CASSLGTYYEQYF
j_gene: TRBJ1-1; abundance: .; v_gene: TRBV19; d_gene: .; CDR3nt: TGTGCCAGTAGTATTGGGGCAGCAGGAGCTTTCTTT; CDR3aa: CASSIGAAGAFF
j_gene: TRBJ1-2; abundance: .; v_gene: TRBV27; d_gene: TRBD1; CDR3nt: TGTGCCAGCAGTTTATCCTCCGGGACAGCATCTAACTATGGCTACACCTTC; CDR3aa: CASSLSSGTASNYGYTF
j_gene: TRBJ1-2; abundance: .; v_gene: TRBV19; d_gene: .; CDR3nt: TGTGCCAGTAGCGTGGGCGAGGGCGATGGCTACACCTTC; CDR3aa: CASSVGEGDGYTF
j_gene: TRBJ2-7; abundance: .; v_gene: TRBV5-1; d_gene: TRBD1; CDR3nt: TGCGCCAGCAGCCTTCCGGGACAGTACTACGAGCAGTACTTC; CDR3aa: CASSLPGQYYEQYF
j_gene: TRBJ2-7; abundance: .; v_gene: TRBV6-5; d_gene: .; CDR3nt: TGTGCCAGCAGTTCCGTTCGGGTCTACGAGCAGTACTTC; CDR3aa: CASSSVRVYEQYF
j_gene: TRBJ1-2; abundance: once; v_gene: TRBV7-2; d_gene: TRBD1; CDR3nt: TGTGCCAGCAGTAGGACAGGCGGCACTGGTGGCTACACCTTC; CDR3aa: CASSRTGGTGGYTF
j_gene: TRBJ1-4; abundance: .; v_gene: TRBV7-8; d_gene: .; CDR3nt: TGTGCCAGCAGCTTAGGTAGAGTCCCTAGGGAAAAACTGTTTTTT; CDR3aa: CASSLGRVPREKLFF
j_gene: TRBJ1-3; abundance: .; v_gene: TRBV6-5; d_gene: .; CDR3nt: TGTGCCAGCAGTTATGACAGAACTGGAAACACCATATATTTT; CDR3aa: CASSYDRTGNTIYF
j_gene: TRBJ1-5; abundance: .; v_gene: TRBV28; d_gene: .; CDR3nt: TGTGCCAGCAGTTTGGGTGGGCATCAGCCCCAGCATTTT; CDR3aa: CASSLGGHQPQHF
j_gene: TRBJ2-2; abundance: .; v_gene: TRBV27; d_gene: TRBD1; CDR3nt: TGTGCCAGCAGTCCGGACAGGCACGGCACCGGGGAGCTGTTTTTT; CDR3aa: CASSPDRHGTGELFF
j_gene: TRBJ2-2; abundance: .; v_gene: TRBV11-3; d_gene: TRBD1; CDR3nt: TGTGCCAGCAGCTTAGGGGACAGGGCTTTCGACACCGGGGAGCTGTTTTTT; CDR3aa: CASSLGDRAFDTGELFF
j_gene: TRBJ2-7; abundance: .; v_gene: TRBV11-3; d_gene: TRBD1; CDR3nt: TGTGCCAGCAGCCCGGGGACAGGGGGCGCGTACGAGCAGTACTTC; CDR3aa: CASSPGTGGAYEQYF
j_gene: TRBJ2-2; abundance: .; v_gene: TRBV4-3; d_gene: TRBD2; CDR3nt: TGCGCCAGCAGCCAAAAACTAGCGGGGGACGCCGTAGAGCTGTTTTTT; CDR3aa: CASSQKLAGDAVELFF
j_gene: TRBJ2-7; abundance: .; v_gene: TRBV19; d_gene: TRBD1; CDR3nt: TGTGCCAGTAGTATGAGGACAGGGGGGTCCCCCTACGAGCAGTACTTC; CDR3aa: CASSMRTGGSPYEQYF
j_gene: TRBJ2-2; abundance: .; v_gene: TRBV28; d_gene: TRBD2; CDR3nt: TGTGCCAGCAATACACCGGGACTAGGGGATTCCGGGGAGCTGTTTTTT; CDR3aa: CASNTPGLGDSGELFF
j_gene: TRBJ2-1; abundance: .; v_gene: TRBV2; d_gene: TRBD2; CDR3nt: TGTGCCAGAGCAGGCATAGCGGGAGGGAATAATGAGCAGTTCTTC; CDR3aa: CARAGIAGGNNEQFF
j_gene: TRBJ2-1; abundance: .; v_gene: TRBV27; d_gene: TRBD2; CDR3nt: TGTGCCAGCACCCTAGCGGGTTCTTACAATGAGCAGTTCTTC; CDR3aa: CASTLAGSYNEQFF
j_gene: TRBJ2-7; abundance: .; v_gene: TRBV6-5; d_gene: TRBD1; CDR3nt: TGTGCCAGCAGTTACTCGAGGGACAGGGGTTCATACGAGCAGTACTTC; CDR3aa: CASSYSRDRGSYEQYF
j_gene: TRBJ2-7; abundance: .; v_gene: TRBV6-5; d_gene: TRBD1; CDR3nt: TGTGCCAGCAGAAGGGGGCGCGACGAGCAGTACTTC; CDR3aa: CASRRGRDEQYF
j_gene: TRBJ2-5; abundance: .; v_gene: TRBV10-3; d_gene: TRBD2; CDR3nt: TGTGCCATCAGGCCGGGACTAGCGGGACAAGAGACCCAGTACTTC; CDR3aa: CAIRPGLAGQETQYF
j_gene: TRBJ2-1; abundance: once; v_gene: TRBV6-4; d_gene: TRBD2; CDR3nt: TGTGCCAGCAGTGACTCTGGCGGGAGGGCCTTGAATGAGCAGTTCTTC; CDR3aa: CASSDSGGRALNEQFF
j_gene: TRBJ2-1; abundance: .; v_gene: TRBV10-3; d_gene: .; CDR3nt: TGTGCCATCAGTGAGGGGAGGAAATACAATGAGCAGTTCTTC; CDR3aa: CAISEGRKYNEQFF